This T cell receptor beta chain was sequenced during a study of tumor-infiltrating lymphocytes in localized non-small cell lung cancer. At the level of the study: Some samples were collected after neoadjuvant chemotherapy; smokers, never-smokers and several histologies were included.

This CDR3 has 13 amino acids. Trimming pared 2 bases from V and 1 base from J, leaving 8 bases between. Germline CDR1 and CDR2: SQVTM and ANQGSEA. Sequencing was performed with immunoSEQ multiplex PCR; in TCRdb, only in-frame clones are kept and a portion is missing. The sample contains about 14,000 clones, around four fifths of which appear only once. The receptor comes from a human donor with non-small cell lung cancer. The chain couples TRBV29-1 to TRBJ1-1; no clear D gene. The sample was lung tumor tissue. CDR3 DNA sequence: TGCAGCGTTGAACTTCAATGGAACACTGAAGCTTTCTTT. It yields the protein CSVELQWNTEAFF.